This TCR beta chain comes out of a study of CXCR3-negative and CXCR3-positive naive CD8 T cells (dated by TCRdb to the late 2010s). As for the study more broadly: In total, about 135 million TRB reads were obtained, corresponding to roughly 1.5 +/- 0.3 million reads per library. The diversity and physicochemical repertoire analyses included 11 donors pooled from two independent experiments. For the TRBV-TRBJ cluster analysis, the naive subsets came from roughly 5 donors, while the memory cells came from 3 donors.

Overall study outcomes, separate from this receptor: CXCR3 expression partially decreased after cryopreservation, so most assays used freshly isolated PBMCs. Comparably high repertoire diversity was found in both naive subsets, whereas much lower repertoire diversity was found in memory CD8+ T cells. Similar TRBV-TRBJ usage was shown by naive CXCR3-negative and CXCR3-positive cells from the same donor, whereas distinct patterns were shown by memory cells. Because surface CD5, which is linked to self-reactivity in mice, was comparable between the naive subsets, TCR interaction strength was also inferred from the physicochemical properties of TRB CDR3s. Compared with CXCR3-negative naive cells, CXCR3-positive naive cells had TRB CDR3s with higher hydrophobicity (lower Kidera factor 4), lower energy, and higher strength and volume indices.

Sequencing instrument: NextSeq 550. The Human TCR Profiling Kit (MiLaboratory) was used to prepare UMI-labeled 5' RACE TRB cDNA libraries. The full amount of extracted RNA was used for cDNA synthesis, and the full amount of resulting cDNA was used for PCR amplification. Libraries were prepared in parallel using an identical number of PCR cycles. The authors' pipeline ran thus. With a requirement of at least two reads per UMI, MIGEC and MiXCR extracted about 52,000 +/- 9,100 unique UMI-labeled TRB cDNA molecules per library. Each library averaged approximately 40,000 +/- 10,000 functional in-frame TRB CDR3 nucleotide clonotypes without stop codons. After downsampling to 5000 UMI-labeled TRB molecules per sample, diversity metrics, including normalized Shannon-Wiener and Chao1, were computed in VDJtools. VDJtools was used to calculate clonotype-size-weighted physicochemical properties of the central five CDR3 residues, namely interaction energy, strength, volume and Kidera factor 4. TCRdb reprocessed the reads into one record per CDR3 protein sequence, lacking DNA. The V and J calls reflect TCRdb's pipeline rather than the authors' work. For this sample, the table gives about 8,000 distinct CDR3 sequences. Of the sample, 2% to 3% is held by the ten largest clones.

A word on this clonotype: No cognate antigen has been identified for it.

Each CD8+ T cell subset was flow-sorted in triplicate, and 300,000 or so cells per subset were placed directly into RLT lysis buffer. To exclude memory contaminants, naive CD8+ T cells were stringently defined as CD45RO-CCR7+CD27+CD95-. Using standard density gradient centrifugation, peripheral blood mononuclear cells were isolated from buffy coats. Naive CXCR3-negative and CXCR3-positive CD8+ T cells were flow-sorted using a FACSAria III. Total RNA was extracted from sorted cells using an RNeasy Mini Kit. The TCR comes from a human donor in good health. Some clones in this sample may be carry-over from other donors' samples. The sequenced material came from naive CXCR3- CD8+ T cells from blood. This specimen's cell subset or site label, interpreted: CD45RO-CCR7+CD27+CD95- naive CD8+ T cells lacking CXCR3 (TNR3-).

The CDR3 reads CAISKGSTTSTNEKLFF. Rearrangement joined TRBV10-3 to TRBJ1-4. CDR1 and CDR2 (ENHRY, SYGVKD) derive from the germline V gene. The CDR3 has 17 amino acids, counting the end cysteine and phenylalanine. Only the protein is available.